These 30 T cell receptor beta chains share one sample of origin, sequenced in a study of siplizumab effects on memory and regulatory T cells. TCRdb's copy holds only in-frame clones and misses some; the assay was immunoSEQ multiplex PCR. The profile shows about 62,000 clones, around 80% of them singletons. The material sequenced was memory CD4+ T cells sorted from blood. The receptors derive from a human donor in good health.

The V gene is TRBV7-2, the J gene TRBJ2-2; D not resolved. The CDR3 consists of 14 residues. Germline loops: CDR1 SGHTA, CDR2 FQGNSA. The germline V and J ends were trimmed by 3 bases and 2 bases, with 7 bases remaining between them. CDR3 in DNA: TGTGCCAGCAGCTTGGAAGTAAACACCGGGGAGCTGTTTTTT. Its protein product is CASSLEVNTGELFF.

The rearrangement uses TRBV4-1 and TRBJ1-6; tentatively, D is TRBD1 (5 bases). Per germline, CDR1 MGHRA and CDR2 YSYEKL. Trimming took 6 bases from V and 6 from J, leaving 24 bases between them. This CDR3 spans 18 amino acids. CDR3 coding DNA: TGCGCCAGCAGATCTCAAGGGGAGGTGAAGTGGGCTAATTCACCCCTCCACTTT. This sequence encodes CASRSQGEVKWANSPLHF.

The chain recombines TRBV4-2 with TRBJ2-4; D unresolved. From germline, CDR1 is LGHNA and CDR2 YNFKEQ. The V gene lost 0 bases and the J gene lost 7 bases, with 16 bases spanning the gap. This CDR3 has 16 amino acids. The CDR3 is CASSQDPRALVNIQYF. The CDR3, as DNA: TGTGCCAGCAGCCAAGATCCTAGGGCCCTGGTGAACATTCAGTACTTC.

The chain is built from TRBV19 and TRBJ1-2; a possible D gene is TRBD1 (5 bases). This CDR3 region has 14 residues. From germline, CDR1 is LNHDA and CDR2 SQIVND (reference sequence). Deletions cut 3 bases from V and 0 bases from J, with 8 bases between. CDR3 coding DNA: TGTGCCAGTAGTATGATAGGGGCTAACTATGGCTACACCTTC. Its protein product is CASSMIGANYGYTF.

CDR3 sequence: CAISDSSGALHF. DNA of the CDR3: TGTGCCATCAGTGATAGTTCAGGTGCCCTCCACTTT. The rearrangement joins TRBV10-3 to TRBJ1-6; D gene uncertain. Trimming stripped 3 bases from V and 14 bases from J, with 11 bases between. This CDR3 is built from 12 residues. Looked up from germline, CDR1 is ENHRY and CDR2 is SYGVKD.

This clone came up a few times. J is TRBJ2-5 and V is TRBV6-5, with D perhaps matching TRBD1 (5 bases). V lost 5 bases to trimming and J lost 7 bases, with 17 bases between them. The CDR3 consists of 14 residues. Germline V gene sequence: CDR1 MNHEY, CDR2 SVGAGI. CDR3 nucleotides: TGTGCCAGCAGTCCTCCTTTGGGGCGAGGGACCCAGTACTTC. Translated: CASSPPLGRGTQYF.

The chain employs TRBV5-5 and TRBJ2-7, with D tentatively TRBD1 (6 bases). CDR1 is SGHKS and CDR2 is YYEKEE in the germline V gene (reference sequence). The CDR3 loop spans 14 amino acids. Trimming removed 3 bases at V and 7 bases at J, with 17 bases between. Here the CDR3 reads CASSSSVGGREQYF. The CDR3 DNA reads TGTGCCAGCAGCTCGTCTGTAGGGGGTCGGGAGCAGTACTTC. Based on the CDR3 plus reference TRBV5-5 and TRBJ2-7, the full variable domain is DAGVTQSPTHLIKTRGQQVTLRCSPISGHKSVSWYQQVLGQGPQFIFQYYEKEERGRGNFPDRFSARQFPNYSSELNVNALLLGDSALYLCASSSSVGGREQYFGPGTRLTVT.

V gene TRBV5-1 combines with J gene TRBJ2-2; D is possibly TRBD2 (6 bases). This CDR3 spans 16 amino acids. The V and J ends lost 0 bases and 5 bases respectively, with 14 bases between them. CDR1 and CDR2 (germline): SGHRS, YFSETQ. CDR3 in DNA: TGCGCCAGCAGCTTGGATCCGGGGGTAGGGACCGGGGAGCTGTTTTTT. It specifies CASSLDPGVGTGELFF. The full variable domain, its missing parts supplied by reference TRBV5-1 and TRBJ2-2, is KAGVTQTPRYLIKTRGQQVTLSCSPISGHRSVSWYQQTPGQGLQFLFEYFSETQRNKGNFPGRFSGRQFSNSRSEMNVSTLELGDSALYLCASSLDPGVGTGELFFGEGSRLTVL.

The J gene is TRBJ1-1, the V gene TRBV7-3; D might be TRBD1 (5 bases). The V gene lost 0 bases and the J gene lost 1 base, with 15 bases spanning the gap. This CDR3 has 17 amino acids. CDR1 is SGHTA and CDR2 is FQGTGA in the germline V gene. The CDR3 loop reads CASSLTSPGRGNTEAFF. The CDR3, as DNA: TGTGCCAGCAGCTTAACGTCCCCAGGGAGGGGGAACACTGAAGCTTTCTTT.

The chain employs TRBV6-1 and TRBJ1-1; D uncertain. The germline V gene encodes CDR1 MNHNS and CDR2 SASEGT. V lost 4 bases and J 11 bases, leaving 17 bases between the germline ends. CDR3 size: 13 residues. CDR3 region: CASSVTDSPGAFF. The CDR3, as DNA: TGTGCCAGCAGTGTTACTGACTCGCCTGGGGCTTTCTTT.

The CDR3 DNA reads TGTGCCAGCAGTGAATACAGGGGAGGGGAAGCTTTCTTT. It encodes CASSEYRGGEAFF. The chain is built from TRBV6-5 and TRBJ1-1; TRBD1 aligns across 7 bases. J lost 8 bases, V lost 5 bases, and 8 bases had no gene match. Germline CDR1 is MNHEY and CDR2 is SVGAGI. The CDR3 extends over 13 amino acids.

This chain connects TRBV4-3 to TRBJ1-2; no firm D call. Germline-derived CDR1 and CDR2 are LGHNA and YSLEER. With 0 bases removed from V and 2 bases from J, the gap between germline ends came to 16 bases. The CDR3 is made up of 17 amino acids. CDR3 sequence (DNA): TGCGCCAGCAGCCAAGATTGGCGAGGGAGACTGAACTATGGCTACACCTTC. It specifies CASSQDWRGRLNYGYTF.

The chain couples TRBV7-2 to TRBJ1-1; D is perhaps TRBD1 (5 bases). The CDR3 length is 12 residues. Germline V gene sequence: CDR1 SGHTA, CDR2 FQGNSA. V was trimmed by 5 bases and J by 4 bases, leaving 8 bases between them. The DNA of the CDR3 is TGTGCCAGCAGCGGGGCCGGCACTGAAGCTTTCTTT. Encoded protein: CASSGAGTEAFF.

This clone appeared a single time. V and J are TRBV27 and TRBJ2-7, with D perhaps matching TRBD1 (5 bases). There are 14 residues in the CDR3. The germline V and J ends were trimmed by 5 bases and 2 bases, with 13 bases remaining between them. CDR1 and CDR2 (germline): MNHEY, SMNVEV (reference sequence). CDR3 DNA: TGTGCCAGCAGTCAGCGTTGGGGCGCCTACGAGCAGTACTTC. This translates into CASSQRWGAYEQYF.

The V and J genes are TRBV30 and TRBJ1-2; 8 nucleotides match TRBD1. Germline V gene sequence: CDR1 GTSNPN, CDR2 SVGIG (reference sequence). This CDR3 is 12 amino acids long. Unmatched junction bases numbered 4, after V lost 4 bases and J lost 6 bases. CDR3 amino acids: CAWTRTGNGYTF. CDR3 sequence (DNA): TGTGCCTGGACCCGGACAGGGAATGGCTACACCTTC.

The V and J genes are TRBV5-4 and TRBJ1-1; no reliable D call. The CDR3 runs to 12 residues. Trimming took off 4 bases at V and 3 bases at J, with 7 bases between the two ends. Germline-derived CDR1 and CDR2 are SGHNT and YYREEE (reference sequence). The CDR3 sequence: CASSGWDTEAFF. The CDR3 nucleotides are TGTGCCAGCAGCGGGTGGGACACTGAAGCTTTCTTT.

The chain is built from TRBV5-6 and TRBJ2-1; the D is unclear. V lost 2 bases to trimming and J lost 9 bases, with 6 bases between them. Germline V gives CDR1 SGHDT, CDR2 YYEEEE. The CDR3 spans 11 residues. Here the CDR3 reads CASSLSIEQFF. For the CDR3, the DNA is TGTGCCAGCAGCTTAAGCATTGAGCAGTTCTTC.

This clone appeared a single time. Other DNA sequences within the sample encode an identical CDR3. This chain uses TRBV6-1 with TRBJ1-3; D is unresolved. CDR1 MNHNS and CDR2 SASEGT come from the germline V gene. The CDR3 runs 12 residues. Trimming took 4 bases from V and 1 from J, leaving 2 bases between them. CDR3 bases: TGTGCCAGCAGTGTATCTGGAAACACCATATATTTT. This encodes CASSVSGNTIYF.

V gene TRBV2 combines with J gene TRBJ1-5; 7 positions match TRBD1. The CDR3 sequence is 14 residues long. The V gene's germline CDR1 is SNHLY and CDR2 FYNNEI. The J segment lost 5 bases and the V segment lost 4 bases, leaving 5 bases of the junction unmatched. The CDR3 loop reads CASSGQGSHQPQHF. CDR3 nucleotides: TGTGCCAGCAGTGGACAGGGTTCGCATCAGCCCCAGCATTTT.

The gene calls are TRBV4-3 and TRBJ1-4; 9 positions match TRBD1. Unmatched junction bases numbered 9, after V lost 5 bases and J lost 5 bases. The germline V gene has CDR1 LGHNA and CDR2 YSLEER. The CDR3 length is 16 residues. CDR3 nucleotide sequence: TGCGCCAGCAGCGAAACAGGGGGCGAGAAGAATGAAAAACTGTTTTTT. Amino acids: CASSETGGEKNEKLFF.

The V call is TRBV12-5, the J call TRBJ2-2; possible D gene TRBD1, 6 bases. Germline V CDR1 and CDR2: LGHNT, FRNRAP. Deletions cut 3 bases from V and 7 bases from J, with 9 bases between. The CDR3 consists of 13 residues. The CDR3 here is CASGLSGDGELFF. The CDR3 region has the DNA TGTGCTAGTGGTTTATCAGGGGACGGGGAGCTGTTTTTT.

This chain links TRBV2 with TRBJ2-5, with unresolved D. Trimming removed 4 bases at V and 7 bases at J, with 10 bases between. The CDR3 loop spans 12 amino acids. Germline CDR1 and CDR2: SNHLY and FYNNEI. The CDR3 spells CASSVILGTQYF. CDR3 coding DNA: TGTGCCAGCAGTGTTATTTTGGGGACCCAGTACTTC.

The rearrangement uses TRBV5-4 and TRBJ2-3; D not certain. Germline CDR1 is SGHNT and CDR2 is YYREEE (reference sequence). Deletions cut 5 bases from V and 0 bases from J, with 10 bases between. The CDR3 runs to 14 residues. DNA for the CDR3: TGTGCCAGCAGAAGTCCTTCTAGCACAGATACGCAGTATTTT. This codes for CASRSPSSTDTQYF.

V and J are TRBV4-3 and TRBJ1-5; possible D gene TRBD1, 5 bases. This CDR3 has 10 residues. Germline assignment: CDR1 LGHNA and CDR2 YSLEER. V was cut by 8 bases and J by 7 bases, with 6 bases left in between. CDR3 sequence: CASGGQPQHF. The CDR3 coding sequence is TGCGCCAGCGGGGGGCAGCCCCAGCATTTT.

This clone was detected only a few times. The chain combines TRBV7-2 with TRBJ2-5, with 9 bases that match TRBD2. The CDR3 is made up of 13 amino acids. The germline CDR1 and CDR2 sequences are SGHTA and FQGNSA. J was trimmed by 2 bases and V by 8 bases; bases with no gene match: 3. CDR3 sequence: CASSAGGQETQYF. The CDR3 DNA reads TGTGCCAGCTCCGCGGGGGGGCAAGAGACCCAGTACTTC.

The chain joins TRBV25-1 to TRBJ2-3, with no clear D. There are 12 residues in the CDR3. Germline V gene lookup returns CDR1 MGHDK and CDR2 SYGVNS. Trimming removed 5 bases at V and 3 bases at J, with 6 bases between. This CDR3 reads CASSHGTDTQYF. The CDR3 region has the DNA TGTGCCAGCAGTCATGGGACAGATACGCAGTATTTT.

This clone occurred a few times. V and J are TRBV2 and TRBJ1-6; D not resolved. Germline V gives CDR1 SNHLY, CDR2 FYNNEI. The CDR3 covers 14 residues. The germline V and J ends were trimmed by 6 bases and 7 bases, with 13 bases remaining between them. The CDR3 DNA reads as TGTGCCAGCAGGGACCGCTCCAGCAATTCACCCCTCCACTTT. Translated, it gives CASRDRSSNSPLHF.

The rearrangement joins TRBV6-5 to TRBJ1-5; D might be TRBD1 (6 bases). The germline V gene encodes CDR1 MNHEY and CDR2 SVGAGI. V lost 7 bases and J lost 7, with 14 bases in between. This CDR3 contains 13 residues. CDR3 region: CASTTGGGQPQHF. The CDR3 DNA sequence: TGTGCCAGCACCACGGGGGGGGGCCAGCCCCAGCATTTT.

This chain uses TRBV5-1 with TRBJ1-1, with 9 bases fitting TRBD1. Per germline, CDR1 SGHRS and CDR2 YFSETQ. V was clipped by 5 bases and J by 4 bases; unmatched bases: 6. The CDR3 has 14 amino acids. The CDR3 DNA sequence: TGCGCCAGCAGTACAGGGGGCGCGGGCACTGAAGCTTTCTTT. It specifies CASSTGGAGTEAFF.

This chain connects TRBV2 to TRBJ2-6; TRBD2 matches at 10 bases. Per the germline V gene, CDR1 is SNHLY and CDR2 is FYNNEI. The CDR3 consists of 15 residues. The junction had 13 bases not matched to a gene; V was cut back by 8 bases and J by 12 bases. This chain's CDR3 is CASGGMGLAFSVLTF. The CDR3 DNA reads TGTGCCAGCGGTGGGATGGGACTAGCGTTTAGCGTCCTGACTTTC.